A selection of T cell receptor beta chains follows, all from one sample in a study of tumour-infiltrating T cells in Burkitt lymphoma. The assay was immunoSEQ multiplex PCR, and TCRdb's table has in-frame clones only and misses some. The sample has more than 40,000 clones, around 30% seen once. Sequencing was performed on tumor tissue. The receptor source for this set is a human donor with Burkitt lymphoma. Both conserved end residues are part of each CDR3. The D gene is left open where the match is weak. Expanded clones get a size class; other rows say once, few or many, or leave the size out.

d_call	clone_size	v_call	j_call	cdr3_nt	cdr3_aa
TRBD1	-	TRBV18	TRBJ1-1	TGTGCCAGCTCACCACACAGGGGGGATCCTGAAGCTTTCTTT	CASSPHRGDPEAFF
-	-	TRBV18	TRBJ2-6	TGTGCCAGCTCATCCGGGACACCAAACTCTGGGGCCAACGTCCTGACTTTC	CASSSGTPNSGANVLTF
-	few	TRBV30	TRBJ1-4	TGTGCCTGGAGTGGAACAGGGAGCCCGGTTGGTGAAAAACTGTTTTTT	CAWSGTGSPVGEKLFF
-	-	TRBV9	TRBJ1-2	TGTGCCAGCAGCGTCCCTGGGGTAAGGTATGGCTACACCTTC	CASSVPGVRYGYTF
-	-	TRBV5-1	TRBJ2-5	TGCGCCAGCAGCTTGTTCTCTCAAGAGACCCAGTACTTC	CASSLFSQETQYF
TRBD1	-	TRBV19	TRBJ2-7	TGTGCCAGTAGTATGGGGGACAGGATGTACGAGCAGTACTTC	CASSMGDRMYEQYF
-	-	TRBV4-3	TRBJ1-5	TGCGCCAGCAGCCCGGACAATAATCAGCCCCAGCATTTT	CASSPDNNQPQHF
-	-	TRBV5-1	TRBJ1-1	TGCGCCAGCAGCTTCTCGGACCCAGGGGAGACTGAAGCTTTCTTT	CASSFSDPGETEAFF
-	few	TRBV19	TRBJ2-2	TGTGCCAGTAGTATAGGGACTACGGACACCGGGGAGCTGTTTTTT	CASSIGTTDTGELFF
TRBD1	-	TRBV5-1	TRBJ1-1	TGCGCCAGCAGCCCCGGACAGGGCCAAAGGGTGTACACTGAAGCTTTCTTT	CASSPGQGQRVYTEAFF
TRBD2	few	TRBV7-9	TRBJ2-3	TGTGCCAGCAGCTGGGGACTAGCGGGACTCCGAGGGGATACGCAGTATTTT	CASSWGLAGLRGDTQYF
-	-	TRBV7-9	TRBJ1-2	TGTGCCAGCAGCTTAGGGGACTATGGCTACACCTTC	CASSLGDYGYTF
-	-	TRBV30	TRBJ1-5	TGTGCCCCAAACCTCAAGCCCCAGCATTTT	CAPNLKPQHF
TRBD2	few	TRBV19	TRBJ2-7	TGTGCCAGTAGTATCGGGGGGGCAGAATCCTACGAGCAGTACTTC	CASSIGGAESYEQYF
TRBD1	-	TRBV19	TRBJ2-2	TGTGCCAGTAGTAGACAGGGGCAAAACGGGGAGCTGTTTTTT	CASSRQGQNGELFF
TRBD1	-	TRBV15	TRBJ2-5	TGTGCCACGAGAGGGTCTCAGGGGGTGGAGACCCAGTACTTC	CATRGSQGVETQYF
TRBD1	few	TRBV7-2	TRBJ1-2	TGTGCCAGCAGGCGGACAGGCCAGACCAGCTATGGCTACACCTTC	CASRRTGQTSYGYTF
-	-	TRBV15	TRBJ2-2	TGTGCCACCAGCCATTCCGGGGAGCTGTTTTTT	CATSHSGELFF
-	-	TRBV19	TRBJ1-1	TGTGCCAGTAGTATAGGTGGGGGGCGGGTAGGGAACACTGAAGCTTTCTTT	CASSIGGGRVGNTEAFF
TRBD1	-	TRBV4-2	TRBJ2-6	TGTGCCAGCAGCCCAGGGACAGGGGAGTCTGGGGCCAACGTCCTGACTTTC	CASSPGTGESGANVLTF
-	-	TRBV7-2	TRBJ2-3	TGTGCCAGCAGCACGGAAGCAGATACGCAGTATTTT	CASSTEADTQYF
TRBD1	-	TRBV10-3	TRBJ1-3	TGTGCCATCAGTGAGCCGAACGACAGGGAGAAGTTTGGAAACACCATATATTTT	CAISEPNDREKFGNTIYF
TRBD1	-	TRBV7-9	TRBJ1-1	TGTGCCAGCAGCCCCTTTGGTGGGACAGGGGAGGCTTTCTTT	CASSPFGGTGEAFF
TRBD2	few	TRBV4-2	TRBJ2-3	TGTGCCAGCAGCCAAGTGGTACTAGCGGGGGGCCACCGCACAGATACGCAGTATTTT	CASSQVVLAGGHRTDTQYF
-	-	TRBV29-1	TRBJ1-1	TGCAGCGTTGTGCGGGGGGAGAACACTGAAGCTTTCTTT	CSVVRGENTEAFF
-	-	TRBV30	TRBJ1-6	TGTGCCTGGAGTGGGAGGAATTCACCCCTCCACTTT	CAWSGRNSPLHF
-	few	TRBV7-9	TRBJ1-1	TGTGCCAGCAGCCTCGTTTCCGAAGCTTTCTTT	CASSLVSEAFF
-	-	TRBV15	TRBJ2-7	TGTGCCACCAGCCGGGCCGACGGAGCCTACGAGCAGTACTTC	CATSRADGAYEQYF
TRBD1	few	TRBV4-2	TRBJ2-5	TGTGCCAGCAGCCAAGCCCAGGGGGAAGAGACCCAGTACTTC	CASSQAQGEETQYF
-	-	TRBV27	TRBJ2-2	TGTGCCAGCAGTTATCCAGGGGTGCGGGAGCTGTTTTTT	CASSYPGVRELFF
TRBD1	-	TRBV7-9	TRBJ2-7	TGTGCCAGCAGCTTAGGACCGGGACAGGGGGACGAGCAGTACTTC	CASSLGPGQGDEQYF
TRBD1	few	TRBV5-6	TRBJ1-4	TGTGCCAGCAGAAGGACAGGGGGGAGGGAAAAACTGTTTTTT	CASRRTGGREKLFF
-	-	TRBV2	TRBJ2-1	TGTGCCAGCAGTGAAGAGTTTGGGCTCTACAATGAGCAGTTCTTC	CASSEEFGLYNEQFF
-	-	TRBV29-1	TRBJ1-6	TGCAGCGTTAGAATTGCCGACTCCTATAATTCACCCCTCCACTTT	CSVRIADSYNSPLHF
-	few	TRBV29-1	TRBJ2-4	TGCAGCGTTGAAGTCACGGGCCTCAAAAACATTCAGTACTTC	CSVEVTGLKNIQYF